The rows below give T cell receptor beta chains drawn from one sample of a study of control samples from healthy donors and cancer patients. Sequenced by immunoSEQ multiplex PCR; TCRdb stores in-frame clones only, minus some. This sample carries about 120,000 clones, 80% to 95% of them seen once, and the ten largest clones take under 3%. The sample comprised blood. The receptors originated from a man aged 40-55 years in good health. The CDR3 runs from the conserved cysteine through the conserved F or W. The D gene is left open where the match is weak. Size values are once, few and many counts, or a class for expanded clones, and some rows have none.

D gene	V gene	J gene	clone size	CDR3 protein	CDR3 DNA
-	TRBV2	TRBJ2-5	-	CASSYQETQYF	TGTGCCAGCAGCTACCAAGAGACCCAGTACTTC
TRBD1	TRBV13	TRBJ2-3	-	CASSLTDRGATDTQYF	TGTGCCAGCAGCCTCACGGACAGGGGTGCTACAGATACGCAGTATTTT
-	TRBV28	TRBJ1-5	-	CASSLSRGLNQPQHF	TGTGCCAGCAGTTTGTCCAGGGGTCTCAATCAGCCCCAGCATTTT
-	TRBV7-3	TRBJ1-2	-	CASSLNTGHGGYGYTF	TGTGCCAGCAGCTTAAATACGGGTCACGGAGGCTATGGCTACACCTTC
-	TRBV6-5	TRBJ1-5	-	CAVAQGVGNQPQHF	TGTGCCGTAGCCCAGGGTGTTGGCAATCAGCCCCAGCATTTT
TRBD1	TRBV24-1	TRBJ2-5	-	CATSPGGETQYF	TGTGCCACCAGTCCAGGGGGAGAGACCCAGTACTTC
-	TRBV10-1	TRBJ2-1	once	CASSQRGEYNEQFF	TGCGCCAGCAGTCAGAGAGGGGAATACAATGAGCAGTTCTTC
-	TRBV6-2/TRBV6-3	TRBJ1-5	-	CASSYRDQPQHF	TGTGCCAGCAGTTACAGGGATCAGCCCCAGCATTTT
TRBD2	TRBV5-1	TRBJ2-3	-	CASSLRLAGGTGTQYF	TGCGCCAGCAGCTTGCGACTAGCGGGGGGGACCGGTACGCAGTATTTT
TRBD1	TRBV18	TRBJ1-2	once	CASSPGQYYGYTF	TGTGCCAGCTCACCGGGACAGTACTATGGCTACACCTTC
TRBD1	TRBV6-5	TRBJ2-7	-	CASSYLQGAFYEQYF	TGTGCCAGCAGTTACTTACAGGGGGCCTTCTACGAGCAGTACTTC
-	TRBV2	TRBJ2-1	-	CASSEVGTQNNEQFF	TGTGCCAGCAGTGAAGTAGGTACCCAGAACAATGAGCAGTTCTTC
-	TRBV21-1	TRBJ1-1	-	CASSGPPNTEAFF	TGTGCCAGCAGCGGCCCCCCGAACACTGAAGCTTTCTTT
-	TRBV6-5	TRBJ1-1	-	CASRGGDISNTEAFF	TGTGCCAGCAGAGGGGGGGATATTTCGAACACTGAAGCTTTCTTT
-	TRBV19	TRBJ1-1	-	CASSKLAGVNTEAFF	TGTGCCAGTAGTAAGTTAGCTGGGGTGAACACTGAAGCTTTCTTT
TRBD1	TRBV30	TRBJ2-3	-	CAWSPGQGETDTQYF	TGTGCCTGGAGTCCAGGACAGGGGGAGACAGATACGCAGTATTTT
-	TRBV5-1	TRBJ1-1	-	CASSLGQGYSTEAFF	TGCGCCAGCAGCTTGGGGCAGGGCTACTCCACTGAAGCTTTCTTT
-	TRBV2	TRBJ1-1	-	CASSGRTEEAFF	TGTGCCAGCAGTGGAAGGACAGAAGAAGCTTTCTTT
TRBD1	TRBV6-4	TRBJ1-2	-	CASSPWGTDYGYTF	TGTGCCAGCAGCCCCTGGGGGACAGACTATGGCTACACCTTC
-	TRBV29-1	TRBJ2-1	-	CSAPSIQGLVDEQFF	TGCAGCGCTCCCTCAATTCAGGGGCTAGTCGATGAGCAGTTCTTC